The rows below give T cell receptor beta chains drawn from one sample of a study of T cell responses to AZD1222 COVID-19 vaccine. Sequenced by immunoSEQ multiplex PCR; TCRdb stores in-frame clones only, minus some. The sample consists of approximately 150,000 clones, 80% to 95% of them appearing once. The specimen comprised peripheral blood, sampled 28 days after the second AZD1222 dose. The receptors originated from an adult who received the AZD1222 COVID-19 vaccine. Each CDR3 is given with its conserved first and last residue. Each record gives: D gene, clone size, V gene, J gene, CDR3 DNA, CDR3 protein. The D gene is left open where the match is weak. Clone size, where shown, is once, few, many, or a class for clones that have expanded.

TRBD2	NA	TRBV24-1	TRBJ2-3	TGTGCCACCAGTGATTCGACTAGCGGGAGGATAGATACGCAGTATTTT	CATSDSTSGRIDTQYF
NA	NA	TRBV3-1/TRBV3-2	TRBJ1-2	TGTGCCAGCAGCCCGCATACAGGGCTTAGCTATGGCTACACCTTC	CASSPHTGLSYGYTF
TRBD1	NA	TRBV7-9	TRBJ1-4	TGTGCCAGCAGCTTTGACAGGGGTAAGGAAAAACTGTTTTTT	CASSFDRGKEKLFF
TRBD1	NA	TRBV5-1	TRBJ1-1	TGCGCCAGCAGCTCCACAGGGGTAGGGACTGAAGCTTTCTTT	CASSSTGVGTEAFF
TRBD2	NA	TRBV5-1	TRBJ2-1	TGCGCCAGCAGGTTTGCGGGAGGCTACAATGAGCAGTTCTTC	CASRFAGGYNEQFF
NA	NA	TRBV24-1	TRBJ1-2	TGTGCCACCTTCGACAGCCTCTATGGCTACACCTTC	CATFDSLYGYTF
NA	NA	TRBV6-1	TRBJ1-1	TGTGCCAGCAGTGACGTTCCGGGGGGGGACACTGAAGCTTTCTTT	CASSDVPGGDTEAFF
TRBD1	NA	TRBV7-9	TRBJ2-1	TGTGCCAGCAGCCCTAATCCGGACAGGCGGGATGAGCAGTTCTTC	CASSPNPDRRDEQFF
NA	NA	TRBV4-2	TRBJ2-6	TGTGCCAGCAGCCCACCCCAGGGGTCCCGTAACTCTGGGGCCAACGTCCTGACTTTC	CASSPPQGSRNSGANVLTF
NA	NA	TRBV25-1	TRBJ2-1	TGTGCCAGCAGTGATAGCGGAGGACGTTACAATGAGCAGTTCTTC	CASSDSGGRYNEQFF
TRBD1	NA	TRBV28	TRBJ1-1	TGTGCCAGCAGGCCGGGACAGGGGTACCGTATGAACACTGAAGCTTTCTTT	CASRPGQGYRMNTEAFF
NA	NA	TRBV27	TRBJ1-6	TGTGCCAGCAGTCCCTCCCCCGGTTGGAATTCACCCCTCCACTTT	CASSPSPGWNSPLHF
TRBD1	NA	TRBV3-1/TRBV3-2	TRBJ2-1	TGTGCCAGCAGCCGAGCAGGGACAGGGGGGAATGAGCAGTTCTTC	CASSRAGTGGNEQFF
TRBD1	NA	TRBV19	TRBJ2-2	TGTGCCAGTAGTATATTCGGGACAGGCGCCGGGGAGCTGTTTTTT	CASSIFGTGAGELFF
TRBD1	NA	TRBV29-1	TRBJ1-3	TGCAGCGTTGAAATAGACAGGGTCGGAGGAAACACCATATATTTT	CSVEIDRVGGNTIYF
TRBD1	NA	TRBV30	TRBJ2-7	TGTGCCTTTTACGGACAGGGTGGCTACGAGCAGTACTTC	CAFYGQGGYEQYF
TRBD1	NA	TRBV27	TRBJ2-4	TGTGCCAGCAGTTTACGGCAGGGGGCGTCTGTGGCCAAAAACATTCAGTACTTC	CASSLRQGASVAKNIQYF
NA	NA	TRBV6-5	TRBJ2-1	TGTGCCAGCAGTTACTCGTTAGGTTTCGATGAGCAGTTCTTC	CASSYSLGFDEQFF
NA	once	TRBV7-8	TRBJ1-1	TGTGCCAGCAGCCGGGACTGGGGGGGGAGTGAAGCTTTCTTT	CASSRDWGGSEAFF
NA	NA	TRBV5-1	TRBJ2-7	TGCGCCAGCAGCTTGATGGGGGGGCAGGGTCCCGAGCAGTACTTC	CASSLMGGQGPEQYF
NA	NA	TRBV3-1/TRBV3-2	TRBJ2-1	TGTGCCAGCAGCCAACCACAGGGTCAGGGCAATGAGCAGTTCTTC	CASSQPQGQGNEQFF
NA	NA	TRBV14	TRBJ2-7	TGTGCCAGCAGCCAAGATCTGGGGGCTACATACGAGCAGTACTTC	CASSQDLGATYEQYF
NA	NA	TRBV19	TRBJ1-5	TGTGCCAGTAGCGTCAGGGTGTCTCAGCCCCAGCATTTT	CASSVRVSQPQHF
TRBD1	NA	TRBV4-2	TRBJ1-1	TGTGCCAGCACTACCGGGACAGGGGTTTACAACACTGAAGCTTTCTTT	CASTTGTGVYNTEAFF